This T cell receptor beta chain was sequenced during a study of T cell clonotyping in hematopoietic cell transplantation. Of note for this clone: What it recognizes is unknown.

Study outcomes and limitations: At the given depth, recipient repertoires were over 95% de novo clonotypes. CD4 and CD8 repertoire contributions could not be separated without sorting.

Germline assignment: CDR1 MGHRA and CDR2 YSYEKL. The J segment lost 9 bases and the V segment lost 4 bases, leaving 5 bases of the junction unmatched. The CDR3 runs to 15 residues. The table came from immunoSEQ multiplex PCR; TCRdb's copy has only in-frame clones and leaves some out. The data contain tens of thousands of clones, about 79% of them seen just once; the ten biggest clones take up 24%. The time point here: recipient sample about 28 days before transplant, after cytoreduction. The chain carries TRBV4-1 and TRBJ2-1; TRBD2 aligns across 14 bases. The material was peripheral blood mononuclear cells, obtained before stem cell transplant. This sequence originates from a woman between 55 and 75 years old with acute myeloid leukemia. Some clones in this sample may be carry-over from other donors' samples. The CDR3 reads CASSLGLAGAIEQFF. The CDR3 coding sequence is TGCGCCAGCAGCCTGGGACTAGCGGGAGCCATTGAGCAGTTCTTC.